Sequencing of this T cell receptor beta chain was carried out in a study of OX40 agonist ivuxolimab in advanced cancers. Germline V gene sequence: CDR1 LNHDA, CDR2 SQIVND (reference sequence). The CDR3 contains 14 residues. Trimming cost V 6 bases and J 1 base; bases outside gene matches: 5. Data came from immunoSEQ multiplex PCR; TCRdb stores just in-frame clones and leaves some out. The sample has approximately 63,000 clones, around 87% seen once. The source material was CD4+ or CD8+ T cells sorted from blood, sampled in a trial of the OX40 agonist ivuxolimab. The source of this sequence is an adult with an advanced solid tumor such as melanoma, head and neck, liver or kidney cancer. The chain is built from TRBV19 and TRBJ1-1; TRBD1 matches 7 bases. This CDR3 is CASSQGEPNTEAFF. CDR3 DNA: TGTGCCAGTAGCCAGGGGGAACCGAACACTGAAGCTTTCTTT.